A single sample gave rise to the 19 T cell receptor beta chains below, sequenced in a study of vaccination and CD4 T cells after COVID-19. Treatment defined: approximately nine-day PBMC culture with coronavirus spike peptide pools or control peptides (ViraFEST assay). Antigens for these TCRs are unknown. Sequencing of DNA taken from cultured CD4+ T cells relied on the Oncomine TCR Beta short-read assay. TCRdb passed the PCR reads through MiXCR, listing each CDR3 protein once. Among tens of thousands of distinct CDR3 sequences listed, approximately 45% were seen once. The sample was CD4+ T cells from blood, cultured in vitro, taken after SARS-CoV-2 vaccination. The receptor set was obtained from a human donor who had recovered from COVID-19.

The V gene is TRBV6-1, the J gene TRBJ2-7; D gene unclear. The CDR3 contains 9 residues. Germline CDR1 MNHNS, CDR2 SASEGT. Deletions cut 8 bases from V and 2 bases from J, with 1 base between. As DNA, the CDR3 is TGTGCCAGCGCCTACGAGCAGTACTTC. Translation gives CASAYEQYF.

The gene calls are TRBV9 and TRBJ1-1; D gene ambiguous. V was pared by 0 bases and J by 1 base, with 10 bases between. Germline V lookup: CDR1 SGDLS, CDR2 YYNGEE. This CDR3 is 15 amino acids long. The DNA for the CDR3 is TGTGCCAGCAGCGTAGACCCGGGCCGGAACACTGAAGCTTTCTTT. Protein product: CASSVDPGRNTEAFF.

The chain combines TRBV4-2 with TRBJ1-6; D gene unclear. The CDR3 covers 14 residues. The germline CDR1 and CDR2 sequences are LGHNA and YNFKEQ. V dropped 0 bases and J dropped 8 bases, with 8 bases sitting between them. The CDR3 DNA reads TGTGCCAGCAGCCAAGATGATACTGATTCACCCCTCCACTTT. Encoded protein: CASSQDDTDSPLHF.

There are a few counts of this clonotype. This chain joins TRBV7-8 and TRBJ1-1; no clear D. Per germline, CDR1 SGHVS and CDR2 FQNEAQ. Between the trimmed V and J ends, which lost 7 bases and 1 base, there was a span of 16 bases. The CDR3 loop spans 15 amino acids. In DNA form, the CDR3 reads TGTGCCAGCAACTCGAGACGGGAGTCGAACACTGAAGCTTTCTTT. The encoded protein is CASNSRRESNTEAFF. Full variable domain (remainder filled in from reference TRBV7-8 and TRBJ1-1): GAGVSQSPRYKVAKRGQDVALRCDPISGHVSLFWYQQALGQGPEFLTYFQNEAQLDKSGLPSDRFFAERPEGSVSTLKIQRTQQEDSAVYLCASNSRRESNTEAFFGQGTRLTVV.

This chain links TRBV7-9 with TRBJ2-6; 8 positions agree with TRBD1. The CDR3 is 20 amino acids. The trim removed 6 bases at V and 5 bases at J, leaving 21 bases unmatched. The germline V gene has CDR1 SEHNR and CDR2 FQNEAQ (reference sequence). For the CDR3, the DNA is TGTGCCAGCAGTTGGCTACCCCGGGGCAGGGGGCCAAATTGGGCCAACGTCCTGACTTTC. Protein sequence: CASSWLPRGRGPNWANVLTF.

This clonotype was seen a few times. V gene TRBV5-1 combines with J gene TRBJ1-1; 8 bases line up with TRBD1. This CDR3 is 17 amino acids long. Germline loops: CDR1 SGHRS, CDR2 YFSETQ. With V trimmed by 2 bases and J by 1 base, 10 bases remained unmatched. In nucleotides, the CDR3 is TGCGCCAGCAGCTTCCGTGGCGGGACAGGACAGAACACTGAAGCTTTCTTT. Translated, it gives CASSFRGGTGQNTEAFF.

The chain employs TRBV4-3 and TRBJ2-5; D remains ambiguous. The V end was cut by 0 bases, the J end by 5 bases, with 10 bases between. From germline, CDR1 is LGHNA and CDR2 YSLEER. The CDR3 length is 14 residues. CDR3 coding DNA: TGCGCCAGCAGCCAAGAACTAACTGCGGAGACCCAGTACTTC. The encoded protein is CASSQELTAETQYF.

V gene TRBV7-8 combines with J gene TRBJ1-2; TRBD1 aligns across 9 bases. CDR1 and CDR2 (germline): SGHVS, FQNEAQ. CDR3 length equals 16 residues. V lost 5 bases, J lost 4 bases, and 11 bases stayed unmatched. The CDR3 sequence: CASSLRQGQGSYGYTF. The CDR3, as DNA: TGTGCCAGCAGCCTAAGACAAGGACAGGGGAGCTATGGCTACACCTTC.

The chain has TRBV20-1 and TRBJ2-5; 10 bases match TRBD1. CDR3 length: 14 residues. Germline CDR1 and CDR2: DFQATT and SNEGSKA (reference sequence). With 2 bases clipped from V and 5 bases from J, the junction kept 5 bases outside the gene matches. The CDR3 protein is CSARRQGARETQYF. The CDR3 region has the DNA TGCAGTGCTAGAAGACAGGGGGCGAGGGAGACCCAGTACTTC.

V usage is TRBV6-4 and J usage is TRBJ2-2; D not certain. CDR3 size: 14 residues. Germline CDR1 reads MRHNA; CDR2 reads SNTAGT. The V gene lost 6 bases and the J gene lost 0 bases, with 8 bases spanning the gap. In nucleotides, the CDR3 is TGTGCCAGCAGCAAACGGTCGAACACCGGGGAGCTGTTTTTT. It translates to CASSKRSNTGELFF.

The V call is TRBV20-1, the J call TRBJ1-3; D possibly corresponds to TRBD1 (5 bases). The V gene lost 0 bases and the J gene lost 0 bases, with 12 bases spanning the gap. From germline, CDR1 is DFQATT and CDR2 SNEGSKA (reference sequence). CDR3 size: 16 residues. CDR3 sequence: CSARDPQGLSGNTIYF. For the CDR3, the DNA is TGCAGTGCTAGAGATCCGCAGGGCCTCTCTGGAAACACCATATATTTT.

The chain uses TRBV28 and TRBJ2-1; D unclear. This CDR3 is built from 15 residues. Germline V gives CDR1 MDHEN, CDR2 SYDVKM. The V end was cut by 3 bases, the J end by 7 bases, with 16 bases between. The CDR3 sequence: CASSLFPTTWNEQFF. Here the CDR3 DNA reads TGTGCCAGCAGTTTGTTCCCGACGACATGGAATGAGCAGTTCTTC. The full variable domain, its missing parts supplied by reference TRBV28 and TRBJ2-1, is DVKVTQSSRYLVKRTGEKVFLECVQDMDHENMFWYRQDPGLGLRLIYFSYDVKMKEKGDIPEGYSVSREKKERFSLILESASTNQTSMYLCASSLFPTTWNEQFFGPGTRLTVL.

The sample holds a few counts of this clonotype. The V call is TRBV20-1, the J call TRBJ2-1, with 12 positions matching TRBD2. V was pared by 6 bases and J by 10 bases, with 16 bases of the junction left unmatched. CDR1 is DFQATT and CDR2 is SNEGSKA in the germline V gene (reference sequence). The CDR3 loop spans 16 amino acids. The CDR3 sequence: CSAPLQTSGRGREQFF. CDR3 DNA: TGCAGTGCCCCGCTACAGACTAGCGGGAGAGGTAGGGAGCAGTTCTTC.

DNA of the CDR3: TGTGCCAGCAGCCGTTCACTGGGGGACACAGAGACCCAGTACTTC. Its protein product is CASSRSLGDTETQYF. V gene TRBV7-9 combines with J gene TRBJ2-5, with D perhaps matching TRBD1 (6 bases). CDR3 size: 15 residues. From germline, CDR1 is SEHNR and CDR2 FQNEAQ (reference sequence). Trimming took off 5 bases at V and 4 bases at J, with 17 bases between the two ends. Supplemented by reference TRBV7-9 and TRBJ2-5, the full variable domain reads DTGVSQNPRHKITKRGQNVTFRCDPISEHNRLYWYRQTLGQGPEFLTYFQNEAQLEKSRLLSDRFSAERPKGSFSTLEIQRTEQGDSAMYLCASSRSLGDTETQYFGPGTRLLVL.

V and J are TRBV7-2 and TRBJ2-2; the D is unclear. The V end was cut by 1 base, the J end by 9 bases, with 3 bases between. Germline CDR1 and CDR2: SGHTA and FQGNSA. The CDR3 is 11 residues long. The CDR3 DNA reads TGTGCCAGCAGCTTAGAATGGGAGCTGTTTTTT. It specifies CASSLEWELFF.

The V call is TRBV7-8, the J call TRBJ1-4; D ambiguous. Looked up from germline, CDR1 is SGHVS and CDR2 is FQNEAQ. This CDR3 region has 14 residues. Trimming shortened V by 2 bases and J by 7 bases, and 11 bases separated the two germline ends. The CDR3 loop is CASSLSRGFEKLFF. For the CDR3, the DNA is TGTGCCAGCAGCTTAAGCAGAGGGTTTGAAAAACTGTTTTTT.

The rearrangement joins TRBV7-2 to TRBJ1-2, with D possibly matching TRBD1 (5 bases). This CDR3 has 15 residues. Germline V gene lookup returns CDR1 SGHTA and CDR2 FQGNSA. Trimming left V 5 bases short and J 6 bases short, with 19 bases between. The CDR3 bases are TGTGCCAGCAGCCAAGATCGTTGGGAGGGGAATGGCTACACCTTC. It encodes CASSQDRWEGNGYTF.

This chain joins TRBV28 and TRBJ1-3; no clear D. The CDR3 consists of 17 residues. V was pared by 6 bases and J by 0 bases, with 18 bases between. The V gene's germline CDR1 is MDHEN and CDR2 SYDVKM. In DNA form, the CDR3 reads TGTGCCAGCAGGCCGGCGCGGGTGAAGGTCTCTGGAAACACCATATATTTT. This encodes CASRPARVKVSGNTIYF.

This rearrangement joins TRBV7-9 to TRBJ1-6; 7 positions match TRBD1. Trimming cost V 3 bases and J 5 bases; bases outside gene matches: 1. The CDR3 runs to 14 residues. In germline, CDR1 is SEHNR, CDR2 FQNEAQ (reference sequence). The CDR3 is CASSLQGDNSPLHF. CDR3 sequence (DNA): TGTGCCAGCAGCTTGCAGGGGGATAATTCACCCCTCCACTTT.